The 11 T cell receptor beta chains reported below all come from one sample, sequenced in a study of radiotherapy plus CTLA-4 blockade in lung cancer. The protocol was immunoSEQ multiplex PCR, while the TCRdb copy is restricted to in-frame clones and leaves out a portion. The sample carries tens of thousands of clones, approximately 70% recorded once. The input for sequencing was peripheral blood, taken from a patient treated with radiotherapy plus ipilimumab. The receptor source for this set is a human donor with non-small cell lung cancer who had stable disease on radiotherapy plus ipilimumab.

The chain carries TRBV6-6 and TRBJ2-1, with 7 bases lining up with TRBD1. The V segment lost 1 base and the J segment 4 bases; nucleotides outside the gene matches: 7. The germline CDR1 and CDR2 sequences are MNHNY and SVGAGI (reference sequence). The CDR3 totals 16 residues. CDR3: CASSYFPWTGYNEQFF. In DNA, the CDR3 is TGTGCCAGCAGTTACTTCCCGTGGACAGGTTACAATGAGCAGTTCTTC.

This rearrangement joins TRBV5-4 to TRBJ1-5, with TRBD1 identical over 9 bases. The V and J ends lost 4 bases and 6 bases, in that order; junction bases with no gene match: 5. The CDR3 consists of 14 residues. The V gene's germline CDR1 is SGHNT and CDR2 YYREEE (reference sequence). The CDR3 region is CASSIQGAGQPQHF. The CDR3 DNA reads as TGTGCCAGCAGCATACAGGGGGCGGGTCAGCCCCAGCATTTT.

This clone was counted only a few times. The rearrangement uses TRBV5-5 and TRBJ1-2; the D is unclear. The germline gives CDR1 SGHKS, CDR2 YYEKEE (reference sequence). The CDR3 sequence is 13 residues long. V lost 0 bases to trimming and J lost 2 bases, with 5 bases between them. This CDR3 reads CASSLVDNYGYTF. For the CDR3, the DNA is TGTGCCAGCAGCTTGGTGGACAACTATGGCTACACCTTC. Based on the CDR3 plus reference TRBV5-5 and TRBJ1-2, the full variable domain is DAGVTQSPTHLIKTRGQQVTLRCSPISGHKSVSWYQQVLGQGPQFIFQYYEKEERGRGNFPDRFSARQFPNYSSELNVNALLLGDSALYLCASSLVDNYGYTFGSGTRLTVV.

The chain links TRBV18 to TRBJ2-7; 8 bases agree with TRBD1. Germline V gene sequence: CDR1 KGHSH, CDR2 LQKENI. This CDR3 contains 15 residues. Germline trimming cut 5 bases from V and 4 bases from J; bases unmatched to any gene: 10. CDR3 loop: CASSTRTGKGYEQYF. In nucleotides, the CDR3 is TGTGCCAGCTCAACCAGGACAGGGAAGGGGTACGAGCAGTACTTC.

This chain joins TRBV5-8 and TRBJ2-7; D is possibly TRBD1 (5 bases). Germline V gives CDR1 SGHTS, CDR2 YDEGEE. The germline V and J ends were trimmed by 0 bases and 5 bases, with 12 bases remaining between them. The CDR3 contains 14 residues. The CDR3 bases are TGTGCCAGCAGCTTGGGGGCAGGGAAACACGAGCAGTACTTC. Translating gives CASSLGAGKHEQYF.

The J gene is TRBJ2-3, the V gene TRBV10-3; D not resolved. CDR3 length: 14 residues. V gave up 0 bases and J gave up 5 bases, with 9 bases separating them. Germline assignment: CDR1 ENHRY and CDR2 SYGVKD. The chain's CDR3 is CAISESMARDTQYF. CDR3 in DNA: TGTGCCATCAGTGAGTCGATGGCAAGAGATACGCAGTATTTT.

The chain combines TRBV7-2 with TRBJ2-1; 14 bases map to TRBD2. V was clipped by 3 bases and J by 7 bases; unmatched bases: 11. Germline CDR1 reads SGHTA; CDR2 reads FQGNSA. The CDR3 spans 18 residues. CDR3 nucleotides: TGTGCCAGCAGCTTGGGTGGGACTAGCGGGAGTATGAGGAATGAGCAGTTCTTC. It is translated as CASSLGGTSGSMRNEQFF.

V and J are TRBV11-3 and TRBJ2-2, with TRBD1 identical over 8 bases. With 5 bases clipped from V and 0 bases from J, the junction kept 5 bases outside the gene matches. Germline V gene lookup returns CDR1 SGHNT and CDR2 YENEEA. CDR3 length equals 16 residues. DNA for the CDR3: TGTGCCAGCAGCACCAGACAGGGGTCGAACACCGGGGAGCTGTTTTTT. This translates into CASSTRQGSNTGELFF. Full variable domain (rest looked up from reference TRBV11-3 and TRBJ2-2): EAGVVQSPRYKIIEKKQPVAFWCNPISGHNTLYWYLQNLGQGPELLIRYENEEAVDDSQLPKDRFSAERLKGVDSTLKIQPAELGDSAVYLCASSTRQGSNTGELFFGEGSRLTVL.

The sample holds a few counts of this clone. CDR3 in amino acids: CASSEVELGGYTF. The CDR3, as DNA: TGTGCCAGCAGTGAAGTAGAATTGGGAGGCTACACCTTC. The chain combines TRBV6-1 with TRBJ1-2, with unresolved D. With 1 base removed from V and 8 bases from J, the gap between germline ends came to 11 bases. In germline, CDR1 is MNHNS, CDR2 SASEGT. This CDR3 contains 13 residues.

This chain links TRBV7-8 with TRBJ2-5, with a tentative D call TRBD1 (5 bases). The germline V gene has CDR1 SGHVS and CDR2 FQNEAQ. The CDR3 runs 13 residues. V lost 2 bases, J lost 3 bases, and 7 bases lay in between. The CDR3 region is CASSLMTEETQYF. CDR3 nucleotide sequence: TGTGCCAGCAGCTTAATGACAGAAGAGACCCAGTACTTC.

The chain employs TRBV6-6 and TRBJ2-5; TRBD2 is a possible D gene (5 bases). Looked up from germline, CDR1 is MNHNY and CDR2 is SVGAGI (reference sequence). This CDR3 contains 15 residues. V lost 4 bases, J lost 2 bases, and 14 bases lay in between. The CDR3 DNA is TGTGCCAGCAGTTCCGCGTTGGAGGTTCAAGAGACCCAGTACTTC. Translated: CASSSALEVQETQYF.